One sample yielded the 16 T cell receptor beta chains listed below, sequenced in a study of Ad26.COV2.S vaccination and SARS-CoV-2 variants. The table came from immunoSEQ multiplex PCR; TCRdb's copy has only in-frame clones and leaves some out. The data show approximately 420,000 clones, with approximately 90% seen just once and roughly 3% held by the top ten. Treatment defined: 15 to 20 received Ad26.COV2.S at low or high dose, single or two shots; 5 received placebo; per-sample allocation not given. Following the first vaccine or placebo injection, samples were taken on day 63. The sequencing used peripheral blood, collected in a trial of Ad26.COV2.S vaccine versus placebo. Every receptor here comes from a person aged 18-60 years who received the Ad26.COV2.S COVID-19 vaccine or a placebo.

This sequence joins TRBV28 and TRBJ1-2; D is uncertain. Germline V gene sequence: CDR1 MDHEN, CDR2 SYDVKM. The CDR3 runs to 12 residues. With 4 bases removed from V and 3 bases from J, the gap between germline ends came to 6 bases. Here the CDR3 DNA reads TGTGCCAGCAGTTATGGGGACTATGGCTACACCTTC. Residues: CASSYGDYGYTF.

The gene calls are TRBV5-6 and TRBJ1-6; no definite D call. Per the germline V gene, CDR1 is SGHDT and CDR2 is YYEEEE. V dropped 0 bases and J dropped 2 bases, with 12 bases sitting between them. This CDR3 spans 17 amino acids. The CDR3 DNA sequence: TGTGCCAGCAGCTTGGTTGGGAGCATCCCCTATAATTCACCCCTCCACTTT. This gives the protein CASSLVGSIPYNSPLHF.

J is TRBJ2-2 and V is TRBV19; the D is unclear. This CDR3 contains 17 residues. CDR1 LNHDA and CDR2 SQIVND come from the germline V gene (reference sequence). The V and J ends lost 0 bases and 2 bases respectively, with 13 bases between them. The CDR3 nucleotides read TGTGCCAGTAGTATAGATCTCGGGCAACTAAACACCGGGGAGCTGTTTTTT. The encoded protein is CASSIDLGQLNTGELFF.

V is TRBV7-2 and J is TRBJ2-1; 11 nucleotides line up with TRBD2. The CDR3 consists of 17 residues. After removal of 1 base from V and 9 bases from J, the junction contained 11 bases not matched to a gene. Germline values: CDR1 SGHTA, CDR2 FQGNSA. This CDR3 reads CASSLGPVSGGALEQFF. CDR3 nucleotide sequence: TGTGCCAGCAGCTTAGGTCCTGTTAGCGGGGGGGCTCTTGAGCAGTTCTTC.

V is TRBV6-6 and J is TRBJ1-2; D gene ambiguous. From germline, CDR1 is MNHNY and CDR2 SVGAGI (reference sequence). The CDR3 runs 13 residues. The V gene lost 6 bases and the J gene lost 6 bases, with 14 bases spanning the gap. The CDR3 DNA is TGTGCCAGCAGCTTACGGTGGGAAGATGGCTACACCTTC. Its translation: CASSLRWEDGYTF.

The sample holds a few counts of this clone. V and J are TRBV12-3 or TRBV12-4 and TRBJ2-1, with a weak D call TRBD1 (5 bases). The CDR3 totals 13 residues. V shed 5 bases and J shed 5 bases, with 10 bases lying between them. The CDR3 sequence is CASSRGSHNEQFF. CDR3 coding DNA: TGTGCCAGCAGTAGGGGTTCTCACAATGAGCAGTTCTTC.

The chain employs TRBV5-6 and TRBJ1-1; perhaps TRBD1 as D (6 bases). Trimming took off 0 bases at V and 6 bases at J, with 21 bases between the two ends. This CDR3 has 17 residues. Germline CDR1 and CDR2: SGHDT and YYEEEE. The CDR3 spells CASSLVAFLRGWAEAFF. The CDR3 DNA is TGTGCCAGCAGCTTGGTTGCGTTCCTCAGGGGTTGGGCTGAAGCTTTCTTT.

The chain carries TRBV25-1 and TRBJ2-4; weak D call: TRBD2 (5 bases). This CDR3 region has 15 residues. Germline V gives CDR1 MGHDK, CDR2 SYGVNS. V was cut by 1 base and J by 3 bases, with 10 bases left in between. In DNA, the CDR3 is TGTGCCAGCAGTGAATTTTGGGGAGACAAAAACATTCAGTACTTC. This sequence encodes CASSEFWGDKNIQYF.

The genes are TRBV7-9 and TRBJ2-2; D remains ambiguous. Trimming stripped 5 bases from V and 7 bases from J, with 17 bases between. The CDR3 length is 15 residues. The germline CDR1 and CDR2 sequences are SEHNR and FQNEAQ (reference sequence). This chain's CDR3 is CASSHVKTDLGELFF. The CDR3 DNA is TGTGCCAGCAGCCACGTGAAGACTGATCTCGGGGAGCTGTTTTTT.

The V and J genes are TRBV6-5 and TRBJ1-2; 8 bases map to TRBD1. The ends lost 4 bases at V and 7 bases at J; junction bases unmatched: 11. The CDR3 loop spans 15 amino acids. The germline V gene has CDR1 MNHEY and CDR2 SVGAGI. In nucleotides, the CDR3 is TGTGCCAGCAGTTCTGGAGGACAGGGATTCTTTGGCTACACCTTC. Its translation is CASSSGGQGFFGYTF.

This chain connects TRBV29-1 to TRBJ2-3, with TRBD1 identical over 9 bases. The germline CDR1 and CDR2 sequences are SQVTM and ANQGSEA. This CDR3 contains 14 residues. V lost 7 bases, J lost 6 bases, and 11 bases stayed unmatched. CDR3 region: CSAADRGAWDTQYF. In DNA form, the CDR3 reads TGCAGCGCCGCGGACAGGGGTGCATGGGATACGCAGTATTTT.

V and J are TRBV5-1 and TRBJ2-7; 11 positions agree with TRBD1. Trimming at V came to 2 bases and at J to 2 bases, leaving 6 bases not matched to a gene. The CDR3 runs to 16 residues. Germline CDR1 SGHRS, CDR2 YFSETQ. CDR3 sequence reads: CASSFRTGGEAYEQYF. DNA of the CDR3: TGCGCCAGCAGCTTCCGGACAGGGGGCGAAGCCTACGAGCAGTACTTC. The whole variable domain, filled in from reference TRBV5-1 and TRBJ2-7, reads KAGVTQTPRYLIKTRGQQVTLSCSPISGHRSVSWYQQTPGQGLQFLFEYFSETQRNKGNFPGRFSGRQFSNSRSEMNVSTLELGDSALYLCASSFRTGGEAYEQYFGPGTRLTVT.

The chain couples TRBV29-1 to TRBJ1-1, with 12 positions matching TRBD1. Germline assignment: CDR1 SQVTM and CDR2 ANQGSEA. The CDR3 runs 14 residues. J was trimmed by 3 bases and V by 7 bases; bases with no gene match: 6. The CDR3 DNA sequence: TGCAGCGCGGGGACAGGGGGCTCGGACACTGAAGCTTTCTTT. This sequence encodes CSAGTGGSDTEAFF.

The DNA for the CDR3 is TGTGCCAGCAGCCAAGCCCCCTCAAGCGAGCAGTACTTC. Residues: CASSQAPSSEQYF. The genes are TRBV3-1 (or the pseudogene TRBV3-2) and TRBJ2-7; no clear D. CDR3 length equals 13 residues. The ends were cut back, 1 base at V and 6 bases at J, with 10 bases in the middle. CDR1 and CDR2 (germline): LGHDT, YNNKEL (reference sequence).

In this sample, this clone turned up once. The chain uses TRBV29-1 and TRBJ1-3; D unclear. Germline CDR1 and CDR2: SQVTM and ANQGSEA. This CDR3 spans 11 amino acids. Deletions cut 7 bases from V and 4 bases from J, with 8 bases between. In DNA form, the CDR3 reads TGCAGCGCCGAGACGGGAAACACCATATATTTT. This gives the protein CSAETGNTIYF.

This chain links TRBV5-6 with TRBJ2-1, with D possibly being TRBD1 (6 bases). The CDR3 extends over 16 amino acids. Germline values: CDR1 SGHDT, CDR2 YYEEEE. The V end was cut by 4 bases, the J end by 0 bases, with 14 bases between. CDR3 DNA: TGTGCCAGCAGCCCGATCAGCAGGGGCTCCTACAATGAGCAGTTCTTC. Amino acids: CASSPISRGSYNEQFF.